This T cell receptor (beta chain) was captured by sequencing in a study of cytomegalovirus exposure and HLA in healthy donors. Sequencing was performed with immunoSEQ multiplex PCR; in TCRdb, only in-frame clones are kept and a portion is missing. The sample lists 78,000 or so clones, 90% to 95% occurring once. V was cut by 7 bases and J by 1 base, with 19 bases left in between. Per germline, CDR1 LGHNT and CDR2 FRNRAP. This CDR3 is 16 amino acids long. This clonotype originated in a woman between 18 and 29 years old in good health and CMV-seropositive. The material sequenced was PBMCs. This chain links TRBV12-5 with TRBJ2-5, with a possible D match to TRBD1 (6 bases). The CDR3, as DNA: TGTGCTAGTGTCTACGGACAGAATAACCCCCAAGAGACCCAGTACTTC. Protein product: CASVYGQNNPQETQYF.